The next 32 T cell receptor beta chains were all read from a single sample in a study of cytomegalovirus exposure and HLA in healthy donors. PCR primers comprised 60 Vbeta and 13 Jbeta primers. Libraries were prepared by immunoSEQ multiplex PCR; TCRdb keeps only in-frame clonotypes and omits some of them. The table for this sample gives 140,000 to 150,000 clones. Source material: PBMCs. Source of these receptors: a woman aged 50 to 65 in good health and CMV-seronegative.

The chain has TRBV11-2 and TRBJ1-6, with 8 bases identical to TRBD1. With 5 bases clipped from V and 9 bases from J, the junction kept 9 bases outside the gene matches. CDR1 SGHAT and CDR2 FQNNGV come from the germline V gene. The CDR3 covers 15 residues. CDR3: CASSATGTGFSPLHF. DNA of the CDR3: TGTGCCAGCAGCGCAACCGGGACAGGATTTTCACCCCTCCACTTT. Full variable domain (remainder filled in from reference TRBV11-2 and TRBJ1-6): EAGVAQSPRYKIIEKRQSVAFWCNPISGHATLYWYQQILGQGPKLLIQFQNNGVVDDSQLPKDRFSAERLKGVDSTLKIQPAKLEDSAVYLCASSATGTGFSPLHFGNGTRLTVT.

This chain links TRBV4-1 with TRBJ1-4; D ambiguous. The CDR3 is 17 residues long. Germline loops: CDR1 MGHRA, CDR2 YSYEKL. With 0 bases removed from V and 7 bases from J, the gap between germline ends came to 18 bases. CDR3 nucleotides: TGCGCCAGCAGCCAAGAAGTGTACACCCTAGGTGGTGAAAAACTGTTTTTT. Translated: CASSQEVYTLGGEKLFF.

The gene calls are TRBV4-1 and TRBJ1-2, with TRBD1 matching 7 bases. CDR1 and CDR2 (germline): MGHRA, YSYEKL. Trimming at V came to 5 bases and at J to 4 bases, leaving 4 bases not matched to a gene. This CDR3 is 13 amino acids long. In DNA, the CDR3 is TGCGCCAGCAGCGTACAGGGGCGCTATGGCTACACCTTC. Protein product: CASSVQGRYGYTF.

The chain combines TRBV4-2 with TRBJ1-4; D ambiguous. V was shortened by 2 bases and J by 4 bases, with 8 bases between the two germline ends. Germline assignment: CDR1 LGHNA and CDR2 YNFKEQ. The CDR3 sequence is 14 residues long. Here the CDR3 DNA reads TGTGCCAGCAGCCAAAAAGGAGATAATGAAAAACTGTTTTTT. Protein: CASSQKGDNEKLFF.

This chain connects TRBV6-5 to TRBJ1-1; D gene unclear. The CDR3 is made up of 13 amino acids. The V end was cut by 1 base, the J end by 0 bases, with 3 bases between. The germline V gene has CDR1 MNHEY and CDR2 SVGAGI. For the CDR3, the DNA is TGTGCCAGCAGTTACTTAGTGAACACTGAAGCTTTCTTT. It yields the protein CASSYLVNTEAFF.

V usage is TRBV9 and J usage is TRBJ2-5, with 8 bases matching TRBD2. Germline V gene data show CDR1 as SGDLS and CDR2 as YYNGEE. The V segment lost 3 bases and the J segment 1 base; nucleotides outside the gene matches: 5. The CDR3 consists of 15 residues. CDR3 DNA sequence: TGTGCCAGCAGCGCCCAGGGACTAGTCCAAGAGACCCAGTACTTC. This codes for CASSAQGLVQETQYF.

The rearrangement uses TRBV2 and TRBJ2-5; no reliable D call. The CDR3 totals 14 residues. The V gene's germline CDR1 is SNHLY and CDR2 FYNNEI. V was shortened by 1 base and J by 4 bases, with 10 bases between the two germline ends. CDR3 in amino acids: CASSEVVRPETQYF. The CDR3 nucleotides read TGTGCCAGCAGTGAAGTTGTCAGGCCAGAGACCCAGTACTTC.

The V gene is TRBV7-2, the J gene TRBJ2-7, with a weak D call TRBD1 (5 bases). Between the trimmed V and J ends, which lost 1 base and 1 base, there was a span of 17 bases. Germline CDR1 is SGHTA and CDR2 is FQGNSA. The CDR3 is 17 residues long. Here the CDR3 DNA reads TGTGCCAGCAGCTTAGGGGGCGGAGCTAGTGGTTCCTACGAGCAGTACTTC. This sequence encodes CASSLGGGASGSYEQYF.

This chain joins TRBV7-2 and TRBJ2-3; 8 bases line up with TRBD2. CDR3 length equals 15 residues. Germline V gene data show CDR1 as SGHTA and CDR2 as FQGNSA. V lost 1 base, J lost 2 bases, and 2 bases stayed unmatched. CDR3 region: CASSLELAATDTQYF. CDR3 bases: TGTGCCAGCAGCTTAGAACTAGCGGCCACAGATACGCAGTATTTT.

The V and J genes are TRBV18 and TRBJ1-1; weak D call: TRBD1 (5 bases). The germline V gene has CDR1 KGHSH and CDR2 LQKENI. This CDR3 region has 15 residues. The ends were cut back, 1 base at V and 7 bases at J, with 16 bases in the middle. This CDR3 is CASSPRRGRKDEAFF. CDR3 nucleotides: TGTGCCAGCTCACCACGCCGGGGGAGGAAGGATGAAGCTTTCTTT.

This chain links TRBV6-1 with TRBJ2-2; 8 bases are shared with TRBD2. The CDR3 runs 18 residues. Germline V lookup: CDR1 MNHNS, CDR2 SASEGT. The V gene end was trimmed by 0 bases and the J gene end by 4 bases; junction bases not matched to a gene: 10. The CDR3 is CASSEAPRGGPTTGELFF. CDR3 in DNA: TGTGCCAGCAGTGAAGCGCCACGGGGGGGCCCTACCACCGGGGAGCTGTTTTTT.

The chain uses TRBV5-1 and TRBJ2-5, with 15 bases that match TRBD2. The CDR3 sequence is 17 residues long. The V gene's germline CDR1 is SGHRS and CDR2 YFSETQ. V was pared by 4 bases and J by 5 bases, with 9 bases of the junction left unmatched. CDR3 region: CASSPRTSGRAGETQYF. CDR3 DNA sequence: TGCGCCAGCAGCCCCCGGACTAGCGGGAGGGCCGGGGAGACCCAGTACTTC.

Concerning this clone: The sample holds other DNA sequences that translate to the same CDR3. The chain joins TRBV18 to TRBJ2-7; 11 positions match TRBD1. The germline gives CDR1 KGHSH, CDR2 LQKENI. Losses at the gene ends were 3 bases for V and 4 bases for J; bases not matched to a gene: 2. The CDR3 consists of 14 residues. This CDR3 reads CASSPGTGGYEQYF. In DNA form, the CDR3 reads TGTGCCAGCTCACCCGGGACAGGGGGGTACGAGCAGTACTTC.

The V and J genes are TRBV5-6 and TRBJ1-6; D not resolved. The CDR3 is 12 amino acids. Germline loops: CDR1 SGHDT, CDR2 YYEEEE. The V end lost 4 bases, the J end lost 13 bases, and 12 bases lay between the germline ends. This chain's CDR3 is CASSPRLSPLHF. The CDR3 region has the DNA TGTGCCAGCAGCCCGCGTTTATCCCCCCTCCACTTT.

CDR3 residues: CAWSPHRGGQETQYF. As DNA, the CDR3 is TGTGCCTGGAGTCCCCATCGGGGGGGACAAGAGACCCAGTACTTC. This sequence joins TRBV30 and TRBJ2-5; TRBD2 aligns across 8 bases. The CDR3 length is 15 residues. V lost 2 bases to trimming and J lost 2 bases; unmatched junction nucleotides: 7. CDR1 is GTSNPN, CDR2 SVGIG, per germline (reference sequence). Drawing the rest from reference TRBV30 and TRBJ2-5, the complete variable domain is SQTIHQWPATLVQPVGSPLSLECTVEGTSNPNLYWYRQAAGRGLQLLFYSVGIGQISSEVPQNLSASRPQDRQFILSSKKLLLSDSGFYLCAWSPHRGGQETQYFGPGTRLLVL.

The chain uses TRBV10-3 and TRBJ1-2, with a possible D match to TRBD1 (5 bases). Germline CDR1 and CDR2: ENHRY and SYGVKD. CDR3 length: 13 amino acids. With 2 bases removed from V and 6 bases from J, the gap between germline ends came to 10 bases. The CDR3 nucleotides are TGTGCCATCAGTGAGACAGGAGGGGATGGCTACACCTTC. Its translation is CAISETGGDGYTF.

The genes are TRBV29-1 and TRBJ2-5; 7 bases agree with TRBD2. The J segment lost 1 base and the V segment lost 4 bases, leaving 6 bases of the junction unmatched. The CDR3 contains 14 residues. CDR1 and CDR2 from the germline V gene are SQVTM and ANQGSEA. The CDR3 DNA is TGCAGCGTTGGGGGAGCGGGGATCCAAGAGACCCAGTACTTC. Its protein product is CSVGGAGIQETQYF.

The gene calls are TRBV6-5 and TRBJ2-3, with D perhaps TRBD1 (5 bases). This CDR3 comprises 15 residues. Trimming stripped 6 bases from V and 2 bases from J, with 15 bases between. The germline V gene encodes CDR1 MNHEY and CDR2 SVGAGI. In DNA, the CDR3 is TGTGCCAGCAGATTTACGACAGCCTCCACAGATACGCAGTATTTT. It translates to CASRFTTASTDTQYF.

The rearrangement links TRBV7-2 to TRBJ2-2, with D unclear. The CDR3 runs to 16 residues. Germline loops: CDR1 SGHTA, CDR2 FQGNSA. The germline V and J ends were trimmed by 1 base and 0 bases, with 9 bases remaining between them. The CDR3 DNA reads TGTGCCAGCAGCTTAGTGCACGGAGCGAACACCGGGGAGCTGTTTTTT. Its translation is CASSLVHGANTGELFF.

The gene calls are TRBV7-2 and TRBJ1-4; D gene uncertain. The CDR3 totals 12 residues. Trimming removed 11 bases from V and 7 bases from J, with 14 bases in between. Germline CDR1 reads SGHTA; CDR2 reads FQGNSA. In nucleotides, the CDR3 is TGTGCCTCTAAGGCCGGGAGTGAAAAACTGTTTTTT. This sequence encodes CASKAGSEKLFF.

V and J are TRBV30 and TRBJ2-7; 8 bases map to TRBD1. The V gene's germline CDR1 is GTSNPN and CDR2 SVGIG (reference sequence). CDR3 length: 12 residues. V lost 4 bases and J lost 3; bases outside the gene matches: 2. The CDR3 DNA sequence: TGTGCCTGGACTACAGGGGGCTACGAGCAGTACTTC. This encodes CAWTTGGYEQYF. The full variable domain, rest sourced from reference TRBV30 and TRBJ2-7, is SQTIHQWPATLVQPVGSPLSLECTVEGTSNPNLYWYRQAAGRGLQLLFYSVGIGQISSEVPQNLSASRPQDRQFILSSKKLLLSDSGFYLCAWTTGGYEQYFGPGTRLTVT.

The rearrangement joins TRBV28 to TRBJ2-4; 9 positions match TRBD2. The CDR3 is 14 residues long. Germline CDR1 reads MDHEN; CDR2 reads SYDVKM. Unmatched junction bases numbered 7, after V lost 5 bases and J lost 8 bases. The CDR3 reads CASSPLAGRDIQYF. The CDR3, as DNA: TGTGCCAGCAGTCCCCTAGCGGGACGGGACATTCAGTACTTC.

This chain joins TRBV28 and TRBJ1-2; possibly TRBD1 for D (6 bases). V was trimmed by 5 bases and J by 2 bases, leaving 9 bases between them. This CDR3 region has 13 residues. Germline V lookup: CDR1 MDHEN, CDR2 SYDVKM. In nucleotides, the CDR3 is TGTGCCAGCAGTCCAGGGGTCAACTATGGCTACACCTTC. This sequence encodes CASSPGVNYGYTF.

This rearrangement joins TRBV2 to TRBJ1-6; D remains ambiguous. Trimming stripped 1 base from V and 8 bases from J, with 9 bases between. Germline CDR1 and CDR2: SNHLY and FYNNEI. The CDR3 has 14 residues. The CDR3 DNA sequence: TGTGCCAGCAGTGAAGATACGGGATATTCACCCCTCCACTTT. It codes for CASSEDTGYSPLHF.

J is TRBJ2-7 and V is TRBV2; 8 bases line up with TRBD1. After removal of 2 bases from V and 3 bases from J, the junction contained 6 bases not matched to a gene. From germline, CDR1 is SNHLY and CDR2 FYNNEI. The CDR3 sequence is 15 residues long. CDR3 in amino acids: CASSEIQGAFYEQYF. CDR3 bases: TGTGCCAGCAGTGAAATTCAGGGGGCATTCTACGAGCAGTACTTC. The variable domain in full, completed from reference TRBV2 and TRBJ2-7, reads EPEVTQTPSHQVTQMGQEVILRCVPISNHLYFYWYRQILGQKVEFLVSFYNNEISEKSEIFDDQFSVERPDGSNFTLKIRSTKLEDSAMYFCASSEIQGAFYEQYFGPGTRLTVT.

The gene calls are TRBV18 and TRBJ2-7; 10 bases fit TRBD1. CDR1 KGHSH and CDR2 LQKENI come from the germline V gene. The CDR3 consists of 16 residues. Trimming took 0 bases from V and 7 from J; bases not matched to a gene: 9. DNA for the CDR3: TGTGCCAGCTCACCACCAGGGGGGACAGGGGAAAAAGAGCAGTACTTC. As protein: CASSPPGGTGEKEQYF. The whole variable domain, remainder taken from reference TRBV18 and TRBJ2-7, is NAGVMQNPRHLVRRRGQEARLRCSPMKGHSHVYWYRQLPEEGLKFMVYLQKENIIDESGMPKERFSAEFPKEGPSILRIQQVVRGDSAAYFCASSPPGGTGEKEQYFGPGTRLTVT.

V and J are TRBV10-3 and TRBJ2-2; 7 bases align to TRBD2. The V gene's germline CDR1 is ENHRY and CDR2 SYGVKD. This CDR3 has 14 residues. V lost 5 bases to trimming and J lost 3 bases; unmatched junction nucleotides: 3. CDR3 in amino acids: CAISTSVDTGELFF. The CDR3 region has the DNA TGTGCCATCAGTACTAGCGTTGACACCGGGGAGCTGTTTTTT.

The J gene is TRBJ2-1, the V gene TRBV7-2; 8 nucleotides match TRBD2. V was pared by 1 base and J by 5 bases, with 4 bases of the junction left unmatched. The germline V gene has CDR1 SGHTA and CDR2 FQGNSA. This CDR3 is built from 15 residues. CDR3 region: CASSLGRGDHNEQFF. The DNA for the CDR3 is TGTGCCAGCAGCTTAGGGCGGGGGGATCACAATGAGCAGTTCTTC.

The chain has TRBV6-6 and TRBJ1-4, with 7 positions matching TRBD1. V lost 7 bases, J lost 5 bases, and 4 bases stayed unmatched. This CDR3 spans 13 amino acids. Germline values: CDR1 MNHNY, CDR2 SVGAGI (reference sequence). DNA for the CDR3: TGTGCCAGCAACAACAGGGGAAATGAAAAACTGTTTTTT. This sequence encodes CASNNRGNEKLFF.

The chain couples TRBV27 to TRBJ2-5; TRBD2 agrees at 7 bases. The CDR3 covers 18 residues. Trimming cost V 0 bases and J 2 bases; bases outside gene matches: 12. CDR1 is MNHEY, CDR2 SMNVEV, per germline (reference sequence). Here the CDR3 DNA reads TGTGCCAGCAGTTTATCGGTGGTGGAGCGGGGATATCAAGAGACCCAGTACTTC. It is translated as CASSLSVVERGYQETQYF.

The chain uses TRBV7-9 and TRBJ1-2; 9 nucleotides match TRBD1. CDR3 size: 16 residues. Trimming took 5 bases from V and 5 from J; bases not matched to a gene: 12. In germline, CDR1 is SEHNR, CDR2 FQNEAQ (reference sequence). CDR3 DNA sequence: TGTGCCAGCAGCCCCCTGGGGACAGGGAACCAATATGGCTACACCTTC. Translated: CASSPLGTGNQYGYTF.

The gene calls are TRBV7-6 and TRBJ1-1; D might be TRBD1 (5 bases). This CDR3 spans 14 amino acids. CDR1 SGHVS and CDR2 FNYEAQ come from the germline V gene. Trimming pared 2 bases from V and 4 bases from J, leaving 11 bases between. CDR3 nucleotides: TGTGCCAGCAGCTTATACAGGAGTTCCACTGAAGCTTTCTTT. Its translation: CASSLYRSSTEAFF.